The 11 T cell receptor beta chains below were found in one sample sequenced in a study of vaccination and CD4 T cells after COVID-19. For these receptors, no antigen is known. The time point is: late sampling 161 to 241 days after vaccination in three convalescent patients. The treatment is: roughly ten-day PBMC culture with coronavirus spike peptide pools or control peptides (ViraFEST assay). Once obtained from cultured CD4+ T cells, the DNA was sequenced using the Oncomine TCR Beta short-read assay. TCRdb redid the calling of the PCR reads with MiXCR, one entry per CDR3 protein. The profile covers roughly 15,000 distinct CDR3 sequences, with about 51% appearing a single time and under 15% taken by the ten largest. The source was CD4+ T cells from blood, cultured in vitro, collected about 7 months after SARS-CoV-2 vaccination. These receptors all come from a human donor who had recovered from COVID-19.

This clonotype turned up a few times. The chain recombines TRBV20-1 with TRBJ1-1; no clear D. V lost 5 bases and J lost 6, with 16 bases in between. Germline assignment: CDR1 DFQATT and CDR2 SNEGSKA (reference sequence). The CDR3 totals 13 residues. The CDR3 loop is CSAYGQVPAEAFF. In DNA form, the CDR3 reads TGCAGTGCTTACGGCCAGGTCCCGGCTGAAGCTTTCTTT.

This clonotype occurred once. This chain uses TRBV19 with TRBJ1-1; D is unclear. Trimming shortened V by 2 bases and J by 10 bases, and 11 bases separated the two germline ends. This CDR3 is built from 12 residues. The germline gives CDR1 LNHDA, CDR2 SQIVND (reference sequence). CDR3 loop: CASSIPGRSAFF. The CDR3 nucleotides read TGTGCCAGTAGTATACCGGGGAGATCAGCTTTCTTT.

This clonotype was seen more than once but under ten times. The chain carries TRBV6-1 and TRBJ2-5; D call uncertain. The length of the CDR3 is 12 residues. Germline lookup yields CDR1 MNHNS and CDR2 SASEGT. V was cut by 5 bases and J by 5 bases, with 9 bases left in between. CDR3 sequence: CASSPRTETQYF. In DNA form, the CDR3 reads TGTGCCAGCAGTCCAAGGACGGAGACCCAGTACTTC.

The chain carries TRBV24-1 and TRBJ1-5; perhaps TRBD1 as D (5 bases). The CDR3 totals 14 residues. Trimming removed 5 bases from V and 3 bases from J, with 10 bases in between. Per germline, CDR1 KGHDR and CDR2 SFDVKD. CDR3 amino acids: CATSAGGPNQPQHF. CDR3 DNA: TGTGCCACCAGTGCTGGGGGACCCAATCAGCCCCAGCATTTT.

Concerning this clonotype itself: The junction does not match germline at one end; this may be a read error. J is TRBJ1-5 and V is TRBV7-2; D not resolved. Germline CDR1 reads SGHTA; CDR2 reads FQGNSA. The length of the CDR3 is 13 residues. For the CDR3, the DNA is TGTGTCAGCAGTCCCGTAAGTGGTCAGCCCCAGCATTTT. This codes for CVSSPVSGQPQHF.

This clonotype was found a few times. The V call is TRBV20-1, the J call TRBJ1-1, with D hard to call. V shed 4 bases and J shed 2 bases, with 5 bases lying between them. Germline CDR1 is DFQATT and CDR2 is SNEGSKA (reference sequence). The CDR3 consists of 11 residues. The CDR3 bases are TGCAGTGCTAAGGTTAACACTGAAGCTTTCTTT. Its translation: CSAKVNTEAFF.

CDR3 in amino acids: CASSLGLSPIQYF. The CDR3 DNA is TGTGCCAGCAGCCTGGGACTATCTCCCATTCAGTACTTC. V usage is TRBV5-8 and J usage is TRBJ2-4; TRBD2 matches at 7 bases. Germline lookup yields CDR1 SGHTS and CDR2 YDEGEE. The V segment lost 4 bases and the J segment 9 bases; nucleotides outside the gene matches: 7. The CDR3 is 13 residues long.

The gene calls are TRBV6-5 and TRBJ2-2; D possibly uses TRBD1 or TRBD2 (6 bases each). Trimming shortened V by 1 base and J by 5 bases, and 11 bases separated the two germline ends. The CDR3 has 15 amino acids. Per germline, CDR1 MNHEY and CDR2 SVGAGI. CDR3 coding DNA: TGTGCCAGCAGTTACTGGGGGGCACAAACCGGGGAGCTGTTTTTT. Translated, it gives CASSYWGAQTGELFF.

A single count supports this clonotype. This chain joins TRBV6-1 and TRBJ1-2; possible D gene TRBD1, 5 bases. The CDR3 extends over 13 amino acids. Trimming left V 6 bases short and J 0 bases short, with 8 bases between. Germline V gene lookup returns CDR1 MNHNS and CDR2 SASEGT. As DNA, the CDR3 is TGTGCCAGCAGGTTACAGGCTAACTATGGCTACACCTTC. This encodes CASRLQANYGYTF.

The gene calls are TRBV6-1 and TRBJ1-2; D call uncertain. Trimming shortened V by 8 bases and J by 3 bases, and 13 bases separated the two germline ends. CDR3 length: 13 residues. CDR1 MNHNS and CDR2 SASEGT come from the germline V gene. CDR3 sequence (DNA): TGTGCCAGCTCTTCTCTGGACTACTATGGCTACACCTTC. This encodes CASSSLDYYGYTF.

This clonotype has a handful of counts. The CDR3 reads CASSKTAETQYF. For the CDR3, the DNA is TGTGCCAGCAGCAAGACCGCGGAGACCCAGTACTTC. The J gene is TRBJ2-5, the V gene TRBV6-2 or TRBV6-3; D remains unclear. V dropped 6 bases and J dropped 5 bases, with 10 bases sitting between them. The CDR3 spans 12 residues. Looked up from germline, CDR1 is MNHEY and CDR2 is SVGEGT.